This TCR beta chain was captured in a study of radiation and T cells in renal cell carcinoma. Only in-frame clones appear in the TCRdb table, and some are missing; sequencing was by immunoSEQ multiplex PCR. The sample lists some 70,000 clones, about four fifths occurring once. Specified time point: blood 2 weeks post-SBRT. Regarding treatment: 15 Gy SBRT to primary tumor, nephrectomy 4 weeks later. The source is a man aged 55 to 70 with renal cell carcinoma. This material consisted of blood, taken from a patient whose treatment included radiotherapy and nephrectomy.

CDR3 region: CASSYSDLSGNTIYF. In DNA, the CDR3 is TGTGCCAGCAGTTACTCTGATCTCTCTGGAAACACCATATATTTT. V gene TRBV6-5 combines with J gene TRBJ1-3; D is uncertain. Germline CDR1 is MNHEY and CDR2 is SVGAGI. Between the trimmed V and J ends, which lost 0 bases and 0 bases, there was a span of 6 bases. The CDR3 has 15 residues.